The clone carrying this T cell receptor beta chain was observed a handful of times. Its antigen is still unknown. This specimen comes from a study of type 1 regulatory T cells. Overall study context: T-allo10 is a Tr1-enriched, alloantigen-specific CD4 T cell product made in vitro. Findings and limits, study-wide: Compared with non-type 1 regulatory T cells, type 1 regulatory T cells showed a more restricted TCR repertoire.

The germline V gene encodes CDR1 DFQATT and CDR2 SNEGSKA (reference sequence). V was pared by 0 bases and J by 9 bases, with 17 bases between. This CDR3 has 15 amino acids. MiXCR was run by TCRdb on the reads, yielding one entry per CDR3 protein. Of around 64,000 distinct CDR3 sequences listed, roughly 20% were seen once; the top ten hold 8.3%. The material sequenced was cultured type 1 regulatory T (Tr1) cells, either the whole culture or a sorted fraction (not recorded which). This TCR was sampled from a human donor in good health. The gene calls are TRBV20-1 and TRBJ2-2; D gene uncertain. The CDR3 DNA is TGCAGTGCTAGAGACCCTCTGAGCGTCGGCCGGGAGCTGTTTTTT. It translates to CSARDPLSVGRELFF.